The 29 T cell receptor beta chains below all came from one sample that was sequenced in a study of radiation and T cells in renal cell carcinoma. The data were produced by immunoSEQ multiplex PCR, yet TCRdb's version contains in-frame clones alone and is incomplete. The sample has around 77,000 clones; around 78% are singletons. Time point given: blood 4 weeks post-SBRT, at nephrectomy. Treatment in this sample: 15 Gy SBRT to primary tumor, nephrectomy 4 weeks later. Sequencing used blood, obtained from a patient whose treatment included radiotherapy and nephrectomy. The receptors shown here come from a woman aged 55 to 70 with renal cell carcinoma.

This sequence joins TRBV7-2 and TRBJ2-3, with D uncertain. V dropped 2 bases and J dropped 0 bases, with 6 bases sitting between them. Per the germline V gene, CDR1 is SGHTA and CDR2 is FQGNSA. The CDR3 runs 14 residues. The CDR3 sequence: CASSLLVSTDTQYF. In DNA form, the CDR3 reads TGTGCCAGCAGCTTACTAGTAAGCACAGATACGCAGTATTTT.

DNA of the CDR3: TGTGCCAGTAGTCCCCTTTCAGATACGCAGTATTTT. Translation: CASSPLSDTQYF. The gene calls are TRBV19 and TRBJ2-3; no clear D. The CDR3 is 12 amino acids. CDR1 LNHDA and CDR2 SQIVND come from the germline V gene (reference sequence). V was cut by 5 bases and J by 4 bases, with 7 bases left in between. Variable domain in full (rest from reference TRBV19 and TRBJ2-3): DGGITQSPKYLFRKEGQNVTLSCEQNLNHDAMYWYRQDPGQGLRLIYYSQIVNDFQKGDIAEGYSVSREKKESFPLTVTSAQKNPTAFYLCASSPLSDTQYFGPGTRLTVL.

The V call is TRBV2, the J call TRBJ1-4; TRBD1 matches 7 bases. Per germline, CDR1 SNHLY and CDR2 FYNNEI. The CDR3 extends over 14 amino acids. V was clipped by 4 bases and J by 4 bases; unmatched bases: 3. The CDR3 bases are TGTGCCAGCAGTGGCCGACAGGGTAATGAAAAACTGTTTTTT. Translated, it gives CASSGRQGNEKLFF.

The rearrangement uses TRBV10-3 and TRBJ1-5; D is perhaps TRBD1 (5 bases). Germline loops: CDR1 ENHRY, CDR2 SYGVKD. The CDR3 consists of 13 residues. V was pared by 4 bases and J by 4 bases, with 8 bases between. The CDR3, as DNA: TGTGCCATCAGTGTGGGGGAGAATCAGCCCCAGCATTTT. It translates to CAISVGENQPQHF.

The genes are TRBV4-1 and TRBJ1-1, with D possibly being TRBD1 (5 bases). The V gene lost 0 bases and the J gene lost 5 bases, with 19 bases spanning the gap. CDR3 size: 17 residues. Germline CDR1 reads MGHRA; CDR2 reads YSYEKL. In DNA, the CDR3 is TGCGCCAGCAGCCAAGATCAAGGGGCAGGGTGGTGGACTGAAGCTTTCTTT. It codes for CASSQDQGAGWWTEAFF.

The V gene is TRBV6-5, the J gene TRBJ1-1; D gene unclear. Between the trimmed V and J ends, which lost 8 bases and 5 bases, there was a span of 12 bases. Per germline, CDR1 MNHEY and CDR2 SVGAGI. The CDR3 is made up of 12 amino acids. CDR3 in amino acids: CASGLGGTEAFF. The CDR3 DNA is TGTGCCAGCGGTCTAGGAGGGACTGAAGCTTTCTTT.

A few counts support this clone. The rearrangement joins TRBV7-3 to TRBJ1-5; D gene uncertain. CDR1 is SGHTA and CDR2 is FQGTGA in the germline V gene. V lost 6 bases to trimming and J lost 7 bases, with 19 bases between them. The CDR3 loop spans 15 amino acids. CDR3 region: CASSLLPGSGQPQHF. CDR3 nucleotides: TGTGCCAGCAGTCTGCTGCCGGGGTCTGGCCAGCCCCAGCATTTT.

The rearrangement joins TRBV6-5 to TRBJ2-1, with D possibly being TRBD2 (7 bases). Germline V gives CDR1 MNHEY, CDR2 SVGAGI. CDR3 length: 14 residues. Trimming stripped 2 bases from V and 6 bases from J, with 11 bases between. This chain's CDR3 is CASSYDRTSNEQFF. DNA of the CDR3: TGTGCCAGCAGTTACGACAGGACTAGCAATGAGCAGTTCTTC.

This rearrangement joins TRBV19 to TRBJ1-5, with D uncertain. From germline, CDR1 is LNHDA and CDR2 SQIVND (reference sequence). The CDR3 loop spans 14 amino acids. V lost 3 bases and J lost 0, with 6 bases in between. CDR3 protein: CASSMWSSNQPQHF. The CDR3 DNA is TGTGCCAGTAGTATGTGGAGTAGCAATCAGCCCCAGCATTTT.

The chain uses TRBV27 and TRBJ1-1; no firm D call. Germline V lookup: CDR1 MNHEY, CDR2 SMNVEV (reference sequence). CDR3 length equals 13 residues. Trimming took 2 bases from V and 4 from J, leaving 8 bases between them. The CDR3 here is CASSLSRLTEAFF. The DNA of the CDR3 is TGTGCCAGCAGTTTAAGCAGGCTCACTGAAGCTTTCTTT.

This chain links TRBV28 with TRBJ1-2; no definite D call. The germline gives CDR1 MDHEN, CDR2 SYDVKM. Trimming left V 3 bases short and J 11 bases short, with 13 bases between. This CDR3 contains 12 residues. CDR3 loop: CASSLAGGGYTF. In DNA form, the CDR3 reads TGTGCCAGCAGTTTGGCAGGTGGAGGTTACACCTTC.

This clone was seen a handful of times. The V and J genes are TRBV5-1 and TRBJ1-3, with 7 bases identical to TRBD1. V was clipped by 4 bases and J by 2 bases; unmatched bases: 3. Germline V gives CDR1 SGHRS, CDR2 YFSETQ. The CDR3 runs 14 residues. The CDR3 sequence is CASSPGTAGNTIYF. CDR3 bases: TGCGCCAGCAGCCCCGGGACAGCTGGAAACACCATATATTTT.

This clone turned up a few times. J is TRBJ1-1 and V is TRBV10-3; 7 bases align to TRBD1. Per the germline V gene, CDR1 is ENHRY and CDR2 is SYGVKD. This CDR3 spans 13 amino acids. V was pared by 9 bases and J by 3 bases, with 7 bases of the junction left unmatched. In DNA form, the CDR3 reads TGTGCCATTACAAGACAGGGAGACACTGAAGCTTTCTTT. It translates to CAITRQGDTEAFF.

V is TRBV7-9 and J is TRBJ1-2, with 7 bases that match TRBD1. V shed 5 bases, J shed 6 bases, and the junction held 12 bases outside the gene matches. The CDR3 totals 15 residues. Germline V gene sequence: CDR1 SEHNR, CDR2 FQNEAQ (reference sequence). DNA for the CDR3: TGTGCCAGCAGCCAAGTCCCGGGACAGTTGGATGGCTACACCTTC. The encoded protein is CASSQVPGQLDGYTF. Complete variable domain (other parts from reference TRBV7-9 and TRBJ1-2): DTGVSQNPRHKITKRGQNVTFRCDPISEHNRLYWYRQTLGQGPEFLTYFQNEAQLEKSRLLSDRFSAERPKGSFSTLEIQRTEQGDSAMYLCASSQVPGQLDGYTFGSGTRLTVV.

The J gene is TRBJ1-4, the V gene TRBV16; D is possibly TRBD1 (5 bases). Germline loops: CDR1 KGHSY, CDR2 FQNENV. The CDR3 consists of 16 residues. Trimming shortened V by 0 bases and J by 5 bases, and 13 bases separated the two germline ends. The CDR3 DNA reads TGTGCCAGCAGCCAATCTTCAAGGGGAGGAAATGAAAAACTGTTTTTT. It is translated as CASSQSSRGGNEKLFF. Full variable domain (remainder filled in from reference TRBV16 and TRBJ1-4): GEEVAQTPKHLVRGEGQKAKLYCAPIKGHSYVFWYQQVLKNEFKFLISFQNENVFDETGMPKERFSAKCLPNSPCSLEIQATKLEDSAVYFCASSQSSRGGNEKLFFGSGTQLSVL.

This clone has more than one count but fewer than ten. The genes are TRBV6-5 and TRBJ2-7; a weak D match, TRBD1 (5 bases). V was pared by 5 bases and J by 3 bases, with 8 bases between. The CDR3 is 12 residues long. CDR1 is MNHEY and CDR2 is SVGAGI in the germline V gene. CDR3 DNA: TGTGCCAGCAGTGGACACCTCTACGAGCAGTACTTC. Its protein is CASSGHLYEQYF.

V gene TRBV19 combines with J gene TRBJ2-2; D is unresolved. Per the germline V gene, CDR1 is LNHDA and CDR2 is SQIVND (reference sequence). The V end lost 4 bases, the J end lost 2 bases, and 11 bases lay between the germline ends. The CDR3 totals 15 residues. Here the CDR3 DNA reads TGTGCCAGTAGTAAAATAGGGCCTAACACCGGGGAGCTGTTTTTT. The encoded protein is CASSKIGPNTGELFF.

This clone was counted a single time. The chain recombines TRBV11-2 with TRBJ1-1; maybe TRBD1 (5 bases). The CDR3 sequence is 15 residues long. In germline, CDR1 is SGHAT, CDR2 FQNNGV. The V gene lost 3 bases and the J gene lost 8 bases, with 19 bases spanning the gap. The CDR3 DNA is TGTGCCAGCAGCTTTTTATGGGGGGGGAGAAGGGAAGCTTTCTTT. This encodes CASSFLWGGRREAFF.

V is TRBV5-4 and J is TRBJ1-2; perhaps TRBD1 as D (6 bases). CDR1 SGHNT and CDR2 YYREEE come from the germline V gene (reference sequence). Trimming removed 0 bases from V and 1 base from J, with 10 bases in between. The CDR3 has 15 amino acids. CDR3 loop: CASSLAGQLNYGYTF. As DNA, the CDR3 is TGTGCCAGCAGCTTGGCCGGACAGCTTAACTATGGCTACACCTTC.

This clone was seen once. The chain is built from TRBV7-9 and TRBJ2-3; possibly TRBD2 for D (5 bases). The CDR3 extends over 14 amino acids. Trimming left V 1 base short and J 5 bases short, with 10 bases between. CDR1 is SEHNR, CDR2 FQNEAQ, per germline (reference sequence). DNA for the CDR3: TGTGCCAGCAGCTTAGTGGGCGGAGGAGATACGCAGTATTTT. As protein: CASSLVGGGDTQYF. Supplemented by reference TRBV7-9 and TRBJ2-3, the full variable domain reads DTGVSQNPRHKITKRGQNVTFRCDPISEHNRLYWYRQTLGQGPEFLTYFQNEAQLEKSRLLSDRFSAERPKGSFSTLEIQRTEQGDSAMYLCASSLVGGGDTQYFGPGTRLTVL.

The chain combines TRBV29-1 with TRBJ2-7; D may be TRBD1 (7 bases). CDR3 length equals 12 residues. The germline V gene has CDR1 SQVTM and CDR2 ANQGSEA. Trimming took 7 bases from V and 3 from J, leaving 13 bases between them. The CDR3 DNA follows: TGCAGCGCAGGGGGAGGTTACTACGAGCAGTACTTC. Amino acid sequence: CSAGGGYYEQYF.

The rearrangement links TRBV4-2 to TRBJ1-3; 8 bases line up with TRBD1. Germline V lookup: CDR1 LGHNA, CDR2 YNFKEQ. Trimming removed 1 base from V and 4 bases from J; junction bases left unmatched: 3. This CDR3 contains 15 residues. CDR3 region: CASSQVRTGGNTIYF. DNA of the CDR3: TGTGCCAGCAGCCAAGTTCGGACAGGGGGAAACACCATATATTTT.

V gene TRBV19 combines with J gene TRBJ2-4; no clear D. Per the germline V gene, CDR1 is LNHDA and CDR2 is SQIVND (reference sequence). With 7 bases removed from V and 0 bases from J, the gap between germline ends came to 10 bases. This CDR3 comprises 14 residues. CDR3 residues: CASKGQTAKNIQYF. The CDR3 nucleotides read TGTGCCAGTAAAGGCCAGACAGCCAAAAACATTCAGTACTTC. Supplemented by reference TRBV19 and TRBJ2-4, the full variable domain reads DGGITQSPKYLFRKEGQNVTLSCEQNLNHDAMYWYRQDPGQGLRLIYYSQIVNDFQKGDIAEGYSVSREKKESFPLTVTSAQKNPTAFYLCASKGQTAKNIQYFGAGTRLSVL.

The chain carries TRBV5-4 and TRBJ2-3; no reliable D call. This CDR3 spans 16 amino acids. The germline gives CDR1 SGHNT, CDR2 YYREEE (reference sequence). Trimming stripped 0 bases from V and 4 bases from J, with 15 bases between. CDR3 loop: CASSLGVYGLADTQYF. The CDR3 coding sequence is TGTGCCAGCAGCTTGGGAGTATATGGGCTTGCAGATACGCAGTATTTT.

This clone was seen only once. The chain couples TRBV4-3 to TRBJ1-2, with a tentative D call TRBD1 (5 bases). This CDR3 has 16 residues. Germline CDR1 LGHNA, CDR2 YSLEER. Deletions cut 0 bases from V and 3 bases from J, with 14 bases between. As DNA, the CDR3 is TGCGCCAGCAGCCAAGATGGGGGTGCGGGGTACTATGGCTACACCTTC. This translates into CASSQDGGAGYYGYTF.

This clone appeared once. This chain uses TRBV9 with TRBJ1-2, with a possible D match to TRBD1 (6 bases). The V and J ends lost 3 bases and 7 bases respectively, with 19 bases between them. Germline V gene lookup returns CDR1 SGDLS and CDR2 YYNGEE. CDR3 size: 15 residues. The CDR3 DNA reads as TGTGCCAGCAGCGCTCGGGACTCCTGGGGGCGTGGCTACACCTTC. It specifies CASSARDSWGRGYTF.

The chain couples TRBV7-9 to TRBJ2-6; D not resolved. Germline V gene lookup returns CDR1 SEHNR and CDR2 FQNEAQ (reference sequence). The CDR3 extends over 15 amino acids. The V and J ends lost 5 bases and 1 base respectively, with 9 bases between them. CDR3 in amino acids: CASSPEPSGANVLTF. The CDR3 bases are TGTGCCAGCAGCCCGGAGCCGTCTGGGGCCAACGTCCTGACTTTC.

This clone was detected only a few times. The chain carries TRBV18 and TRBJ1-1; D is undetermined. This CDR3 is 13 amino acids long. Germline CDR1 is KGHSH and CDR2 is LQKENI. Trimming pared 0 bases from V and 6 bases from J, leaving 8 bases between. The CDR3 loop is CASSPPLGPEAFF. The DNA of the CDR3 is TGTGCCAGCTCACCACCGTTGGGCCCTGAAGCTTTCTTT.

V is TRBV5-1 and J is TRBJ1-1; 9 nucleotides align to TRBD1. The CDR3 runs to 14 residues. The V gene end was trimmed by 4 bases and the J gene end by 5 bases; junction bases not matched to a gene: 6. Germline-derived CDR1 and CDR2 are SGHRS and YFSETQ. CDR3 protein: CASSPQGAGTEAFF. In nucleotides, the CDR3 is TGCGCCAGCAGCCCACAGGGGGCGGGAACTGAAGCTTTCTTT. The whole variable domain, remainder taken from reference TRBV5-1 and TRBJ1-1, is KAGVTQTPRYLIKTRGQQVTLSCSPISGHRSVSWYQQTPGQGLQFLFEYFSETQRNKGNFPGRFSGRQFSNSRSEMNVSTLELGDSALYLCASSPQGAGTEAFFGQGTRLTVV.